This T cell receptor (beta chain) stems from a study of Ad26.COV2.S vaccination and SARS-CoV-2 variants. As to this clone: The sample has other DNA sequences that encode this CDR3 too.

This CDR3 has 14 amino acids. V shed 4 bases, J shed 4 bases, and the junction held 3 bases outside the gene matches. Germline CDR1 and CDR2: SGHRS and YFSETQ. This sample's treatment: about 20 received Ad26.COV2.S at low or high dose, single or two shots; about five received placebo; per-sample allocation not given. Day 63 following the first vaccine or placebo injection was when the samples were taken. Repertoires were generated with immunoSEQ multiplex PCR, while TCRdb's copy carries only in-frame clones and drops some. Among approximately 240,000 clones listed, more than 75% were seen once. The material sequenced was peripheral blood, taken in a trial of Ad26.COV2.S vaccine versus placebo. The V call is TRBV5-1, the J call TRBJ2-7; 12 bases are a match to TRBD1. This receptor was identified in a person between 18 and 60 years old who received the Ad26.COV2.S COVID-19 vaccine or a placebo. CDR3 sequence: CASSKGQGAYEQYF. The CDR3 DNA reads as TGCGCCAGCAGCAAGGGACAGGGGGCTTACGAGCAGTACTTC. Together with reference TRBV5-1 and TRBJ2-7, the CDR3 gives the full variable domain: KAGVTQTPRYLIKTRGQQVTLSCSPISGHRSVSWYQQTPGQGLQFLFEYFSETQRNKGNFPGRFSGRQFSNSRSEMNVSTLELGDSALYLCASSKGQGAYEQYFGPGTRLTVT.